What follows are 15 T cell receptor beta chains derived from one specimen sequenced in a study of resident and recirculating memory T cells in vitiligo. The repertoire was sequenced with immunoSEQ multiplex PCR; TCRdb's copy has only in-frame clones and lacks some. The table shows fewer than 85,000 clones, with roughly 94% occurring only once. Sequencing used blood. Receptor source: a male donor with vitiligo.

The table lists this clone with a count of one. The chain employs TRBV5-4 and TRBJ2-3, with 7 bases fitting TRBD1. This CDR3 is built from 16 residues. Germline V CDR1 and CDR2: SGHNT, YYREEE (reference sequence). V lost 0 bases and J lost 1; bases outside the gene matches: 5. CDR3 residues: CASSLAKTGRTDTQYF. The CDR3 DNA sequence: TGTGCCAGCAGCTTGGCCAAGACAGGGCGCACAGATACGCAGTATTTT.

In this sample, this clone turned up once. CDR3 region: CASSAGTGNYEQYF. For the CDR3, the DNA is TGTGCCAGCAGCGCCGGGACAGGGAACTACGAGCAGTACTTC. J is TRBJ2-7 and V is TRBV11-2, with TRBD1 matching 9 bases. The V segment lost 5 bases and the J segment 3 bases; nucleotides outside the gene matches: 5. Germline V gene data show CDR1 as SGHAT and CDR2 as FQNNGV. This CDR3 has 14 residues.

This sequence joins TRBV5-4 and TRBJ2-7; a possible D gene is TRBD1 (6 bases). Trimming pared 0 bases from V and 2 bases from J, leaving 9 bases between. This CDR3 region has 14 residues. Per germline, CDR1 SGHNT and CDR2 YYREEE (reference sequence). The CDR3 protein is CASSLGDTAYEQYF. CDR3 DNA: TGTGCCAGCAGCTTGGGGGACACGGCCTACGAGCAGTACTTC. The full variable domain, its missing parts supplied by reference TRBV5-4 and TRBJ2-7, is ETGVTQSPTHLIKTRGQQVTLRCSSQSGHNTVSWYQQALGQGPQFIFQYYREEENGRGNFPPRFSGLQFPNYSSELNVNALELDDSALYLCASSLGDTAYEQYFGPGTRLTVT.

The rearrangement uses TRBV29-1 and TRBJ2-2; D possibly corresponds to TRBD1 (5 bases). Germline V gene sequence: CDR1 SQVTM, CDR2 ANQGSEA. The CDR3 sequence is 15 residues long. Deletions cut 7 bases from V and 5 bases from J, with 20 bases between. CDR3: CSAFLTTQVTGELFF. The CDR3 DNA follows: TGCAGCGCATTTCTGACAACACAGGTTACCGGGGAGCTGTTTTTT.

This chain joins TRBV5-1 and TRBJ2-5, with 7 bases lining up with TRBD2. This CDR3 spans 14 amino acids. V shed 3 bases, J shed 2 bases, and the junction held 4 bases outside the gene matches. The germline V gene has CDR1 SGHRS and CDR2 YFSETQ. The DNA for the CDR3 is TGCGCCAGCAGCTCTCAGCGGGGTCAAGAGACCCAGTACTTC. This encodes CASSSQRGQETQYF.

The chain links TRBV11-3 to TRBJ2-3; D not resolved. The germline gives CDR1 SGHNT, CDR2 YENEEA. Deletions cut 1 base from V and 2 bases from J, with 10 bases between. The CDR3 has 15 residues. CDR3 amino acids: CASSLGQADTDTQYF. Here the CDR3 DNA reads TGTGCCAGCAGCTTAGGCCAGGCTGACACAGATACGCAGTATTTT. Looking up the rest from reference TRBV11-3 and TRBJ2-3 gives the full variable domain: EAGVVQSPRYKIIEKKQPVAFWCNPISGHNTLYWYLQNLGQGPELLIRYENEEAVDDSQLPKDRFSAERLKGVDSTLKIQPAELGDSAVYLCASSLGQADTDTQYFGPGTRLTVL.

This CDR3 reads CASLTGDPSYEQYF. CDR3 DNA sequence: TGTGCCAGCCTAACAGGGGACCCCTCCTACGAGCAGTACTTC. The gene calls are TRBV28 and TRBJ2-7; 7 positions agree with TRBD1. CDR1 and CDR2 from the germline V gene are MDHEN and SYDVKM. This CDR3 region has 14 residues. J lost 0 bases, V lost 8 bases, and 7 bases had no gene match.

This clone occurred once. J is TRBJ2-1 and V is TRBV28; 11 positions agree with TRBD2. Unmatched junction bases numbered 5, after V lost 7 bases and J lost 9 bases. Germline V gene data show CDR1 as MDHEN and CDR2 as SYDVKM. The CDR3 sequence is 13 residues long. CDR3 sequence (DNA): TGTGCCAGCATTCCTGGACTAGCGGGTGAGCAGTTCTTC. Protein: CASIPGLAGEQFF.

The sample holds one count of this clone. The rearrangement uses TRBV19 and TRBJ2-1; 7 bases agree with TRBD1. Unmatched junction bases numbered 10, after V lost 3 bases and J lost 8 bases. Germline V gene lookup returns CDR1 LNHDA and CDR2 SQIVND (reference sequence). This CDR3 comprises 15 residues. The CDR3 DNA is TGTGCCAGTAGTATTGAACCGTACAGGGGAGATGAGCAGTTCTTC. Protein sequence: CASSIEPYRGDEQFF.

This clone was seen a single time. The CDR3, as DNA: TGTGCCAGCAGCTTCCGTACTAGCGGGAGAACGGTGTACGAGCAGTACTTC. It is translated as CASSFRTSGRTVYEQYF. V and J are TRBV13 and TRBJ2-7; 11 nucleotides match TRBD2. The V segment lost 3 bases and the J segment 4 bases; nucleotides outside the gene matches: 11. The CDR3 covers 17 residues. Germline CDR1 is PRHDT and CDR2 is FYEKMQ (reference sequence).

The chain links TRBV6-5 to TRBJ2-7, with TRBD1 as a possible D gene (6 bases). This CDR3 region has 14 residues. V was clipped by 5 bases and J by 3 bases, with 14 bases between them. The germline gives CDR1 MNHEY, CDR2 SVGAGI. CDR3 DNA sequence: TGTGCCAGCAGTCCGCGAGGACAGTTCTACGAGCAGTACTTC. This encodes CASSPRGQFYEQYF.

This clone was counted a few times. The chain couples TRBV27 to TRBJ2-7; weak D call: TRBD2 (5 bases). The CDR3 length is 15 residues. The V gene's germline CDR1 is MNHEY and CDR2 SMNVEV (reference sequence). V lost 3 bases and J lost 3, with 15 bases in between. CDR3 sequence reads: CASSFRPSGYYEQYF. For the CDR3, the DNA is TGTGCCAGCAGTTTTCGTCCCTCGGGATACTACGAGCAGTACTTC.

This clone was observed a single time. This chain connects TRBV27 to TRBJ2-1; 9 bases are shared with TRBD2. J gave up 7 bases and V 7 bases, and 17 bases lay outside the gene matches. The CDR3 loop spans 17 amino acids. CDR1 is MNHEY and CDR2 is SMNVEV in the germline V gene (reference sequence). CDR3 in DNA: TGTGCCAGCACCAACCCGGGAGGGCGGGAGGGCCGGAATGAGCAGTTCTTC. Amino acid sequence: CASTNPGGREGRNEQFF.

The CDR3 DNA reads TGTGCCAGCAGCTCCCAAGGGGAGGCTGCCTACGAGCAGTACTTC. Residues: CASSSQGEAAYEQYF. The genes are TRBV11-2 and TRBJ2-7; tentative D call: TRBD2 (6 bases). The CDR3 is 15 amino acids. Germline V gene sequence: CDR1 SGHAT, CDR2 FQNNGV. Trimming removed 4 bases from V and 2 bases from J, with 15 bases in between.

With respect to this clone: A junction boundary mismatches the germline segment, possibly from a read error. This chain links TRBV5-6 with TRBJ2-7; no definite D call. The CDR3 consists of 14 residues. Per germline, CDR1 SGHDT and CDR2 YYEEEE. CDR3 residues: CASSLGPKRQFGPF. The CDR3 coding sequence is TGTGCCAGCAGCTTGGGGCCGAAGCGCCAGTTTGGCCCTTTC. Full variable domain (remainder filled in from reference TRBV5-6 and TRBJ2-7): DAGVTQSPTHLIKTRGQQVTLRCSPKSGHDTVSWYQQALGQGPQFIFQYYEEEERQRGNFPDRFSGHQFPNYSSELNVNALLLGDSALYLCASSLGPKRQFGPFGPGTRLTVT.